This T cell receptor beta chain is from a study of long-term antiretroviral therapy in people with HIV. Germline V gene lookup returns CDR1 SEHNR and CDR2 FQNEAQ (reference sequence). The CDR3 has 17 amino acids. Trimming cost V 4 bases and J 1 base, with 16 bases left between them. About this clone itself: The antigen is not known.

Survey-level immunoSEQ v3.0 assays were run. Assay used: immunoSEQ multiplex PCR; TCRdb lists only in-frame clones, some missing. The sample lists around 21,000 clones; under 90% were seen once. Study-wide points: Older ART regimens were possibly in use when the blood was collected between about 2003 and 2017. Once patients were on ART, diversity went higher but still fell short of transplant donor controls.

The sample in question was unsorted PBMCs, obtained 0.1 years before starting antiretroviral therapy. This receptor was identified in a man aged 35 to 55 with HIV. This chain links TRBV7-9 with TRBJ2-2; possibly TRBD2 for D (5 bases). Written as DNA, the CDR3 is TGTGCCAGCAGCTCAACTCTAGAGGGAGTGAACACCGGGGAGCTGTTTTTT. This encodes CASSSTLEGVNTGELFF.